This note documents a single T cell receptor (beta chain) sequence. Its antigen is not known. Cultured CD4+ T cell DNA underwent sequencing with the Oncomine TCR Beta short-read assay. Once CD4+ T cells had been cultured, genomic DNA was extracted from them. One entry per CDR3 protein, called by TCRdb with MiXCR from the PCR reads. Here the sample spans about 20,000 distinct CDR3 sequences, 20% to 25% being singletons. The germline V gene encodes CDR1 DFQATT and CDR2 SNEGSKA (reference sequence). With V trimmed by 7 bases and J by 3 bases, 7 bases remained unmatched. The CDR3 is 14 amino acids. These data originate in a study of vaccination and CD4 T cells after COVID-19. Study-level information: Post-COVID draws followed diagnosis by a median around 97 days (range 35 to 161).

Regarding the study as a whole: The median count of SARS-CoV-2-reactive clonotypes rose from approximately 21 to 40, not significantly.

The treatment denotes: approximately nine-day PBMC culture with coronavirus spike peptide pools or control peptides (ViraFEST assay). For ViraFEST, peptide pools expanded antigen-specific T cells, after which the TCRs were sequenced. The sequence came from a human donor with COVID-19. Sequencing was performed on cultured CD4+ T cells from blood. The chain couples TRBV20-1 to TRBJ2-5; 11 bases agree with TRBD2. CDR3 sequence: CSVWDSGGEETQYF. The CDR3 nucleotides read TGCAGTGTTTGGGATAGCGGGGGGGAAGAGACCCAGTACTTC.